The 5 T cell receptor beta chains presented below share a single source sample, sequenced in a study of molecular identifiers for immune sequencing clone quantification. TCRdb re-called the PCR reads through MiXCR, storing one row per CDR3 protein. Of 300,000 to 400,000 distinct CDR3 sequences in the sample, 20% to 25% were seen once. Sequencing was performed on naive CD8+ T cells from blood, with Jurkat cell RNA spiked in. The subset is: FACS-sorted CD8+CD4-CCR7+CD45RA+ naive T cells. Receptors were obtained from a human donor in good health. Some libraries in this study had Jurkat cell RNA spiked in.

Ten or more counts support this clonotype. CDR3 sequence (DNA): TGCGCCAGCAGCTTGCGGACCTACCTCGTGACAGATACGCAGTATTTT. Amino acid sequence: CASSLRTYLVTDTQYF. The chain has TRBV5-1 and TRBJ2-3; the D is unclear. CDR3 length: 16 residues. Trimming took off 1 base at V and 3 bases at J, with 15 bases between the two ends. Germline loops: CDR1 SGHRS, CDR2 YFSETQ.

The table lists this clonotype with a few counts. The chain is built from TRBV10-3 and TRBJ2-5, with 7 bases matching TRBD1. The germline gives CDR1 ENHRY, CDR2 SYGVKD. This CDR3 contains 15 residues. V was clipped by 4 bases and J by 1 base; unmatched bases: 6. As DNA, the CDR3 is TGTGCCATCAGTGGTCCGGGACAGCCCCAAGAGACCCAGTACTTC. It encodes CAISGPGQPQETQYF.

The table lists this clonotype with many counts. J is TRBJ2-6 and V is TRBV12-3 or TRBV12-4; a weak D match, TRBD2 (7 bases). CDR3 length: 19 amino acids. Trimming left V 0 bases short and J 0 bases short, with 15 bases between. The CDR3 loop reads CASSLAGGGASSGANVLTF. The CDR3 region has the DNA TGTGCCAGCAGTTTAGCGGGTGGGGGGGCCAGCTCTGGGGCCAACGTCCTGACTTTC.

Regarding this clonotype: In this CDR3 the conserved last residue, phenylalanine or tryptophan, is missing, so a read error is likely. CDR3 sequence reads: CASSFSGGAYTDTQYS. DNA of the CDR3: TGTGCCAGCAGCTTTAGCGGGGGGGCCTACACAGATACGCAGTATTCT. The chain recombines TRBV7-2 with TRBJ2-3; 11 bases match TRBD2. V trimming: 3 bases; J trimming: 2 bases; junction bases outside the gene matches: 4. Germline CDR1 is SGHTA and CDR2 is FQGNSA. The CDR3 has 16 residues.

This clonotype was seen only a few times. The V call is TRBV10-3, the J call TRBJ1-1; 9 bases agree with TRBD1. Per the germline V gene, CDR1 is ENHRY and CDR2 is SYGVKD. The length of the CDR3 is 13 residues. Trimming cost V 6 bases and J 3 bases; bases outside gene matches: 2. Here the CDR3 DNA reads TGTGCCATCAGGACAGGGGGGGACACTGAAGCTTTCTTT. Translation gives CAIRTGGDTEAFF.